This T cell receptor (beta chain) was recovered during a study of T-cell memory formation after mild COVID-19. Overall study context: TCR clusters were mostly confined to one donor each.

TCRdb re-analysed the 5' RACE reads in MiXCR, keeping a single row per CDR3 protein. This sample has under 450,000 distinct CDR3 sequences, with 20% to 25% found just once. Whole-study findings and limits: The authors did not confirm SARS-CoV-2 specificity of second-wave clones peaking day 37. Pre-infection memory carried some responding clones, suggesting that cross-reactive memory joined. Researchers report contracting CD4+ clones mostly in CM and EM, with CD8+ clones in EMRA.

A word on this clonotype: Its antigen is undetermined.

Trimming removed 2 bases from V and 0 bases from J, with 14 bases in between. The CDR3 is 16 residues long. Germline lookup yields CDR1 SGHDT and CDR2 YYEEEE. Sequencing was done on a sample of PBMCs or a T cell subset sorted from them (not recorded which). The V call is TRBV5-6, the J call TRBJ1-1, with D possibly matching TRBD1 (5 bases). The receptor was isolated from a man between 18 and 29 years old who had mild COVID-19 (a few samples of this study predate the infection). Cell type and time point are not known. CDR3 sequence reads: CASSFYGQGLNTEAFF. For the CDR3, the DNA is TGTGCCAGCAGCTTTTATGGGCAGGGCCTGAACACTGAAGCTTTCTTT.